The clone carrying this TCR beta chain showed up just a few times. This entry comes from a study of blood T cell repertoires in COVID-19. TCRdb's copy holds only in-frame clones and misses some; the assay was immunoSEQ multiplex PCR. This sample carries 150,000 to 200,000 clones, roughly 80% of them seen once, and the ten largest clones take approximately 11%. The study drew participants aged about 18 to 89 years from 20 to 30 US areas. The CDR3 is made up of 18 amino acids. The V gene's germline CDR1 is MGHRA and CDR2 YSYEKL. V was shortened by 0 bases and J by 0 bases, with 12 bases between the two germline ends.

The V and J genes are TRBV4-1 and TRBJ1-6; no reliable D call. The sequenced material came from PBMCs or T cells enriched from blood (not recorded which). The sequence came from a man aged 45 to 65 who had recovered from COVID-19. The DNA of the CDR3 is TGCGCCAGCAGCCAAGATCTGGTAGGGAGCTCCTATAATTCACCCCTCCACTTT. Translated, it gives CASSQDLVGSSYNSPLHF.